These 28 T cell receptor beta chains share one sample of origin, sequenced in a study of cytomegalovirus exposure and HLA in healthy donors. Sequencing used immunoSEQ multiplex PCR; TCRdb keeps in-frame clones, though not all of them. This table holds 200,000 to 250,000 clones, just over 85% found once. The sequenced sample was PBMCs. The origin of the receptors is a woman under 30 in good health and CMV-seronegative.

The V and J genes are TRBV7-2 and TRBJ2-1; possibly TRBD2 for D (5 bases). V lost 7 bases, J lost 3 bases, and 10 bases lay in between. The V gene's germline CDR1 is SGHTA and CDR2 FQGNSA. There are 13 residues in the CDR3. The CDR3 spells CASTLDYYNEQFF. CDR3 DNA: TGTGCCAGCACCCTAGACTACTACAATGAGCAGTTCTTC.

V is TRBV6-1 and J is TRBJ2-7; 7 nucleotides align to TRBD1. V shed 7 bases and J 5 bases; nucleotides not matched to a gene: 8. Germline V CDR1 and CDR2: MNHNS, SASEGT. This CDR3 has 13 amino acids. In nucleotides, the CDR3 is TGTGCCAGCACCCTTACAGGGGAACACGAGCAGTACTTC. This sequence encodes CASTLTGEHEQYF.

CDR3 protein: CSVDGTGEGFGGYTF. In DNA, the CDR3 is TGCAGCGTGGACGGGACAGGAGAAGGGTTCGGTGGCTACACCTTC. The chain employs TRBV29-1 and TRBJ1-2; TRBD1 agrees at 8 bases. Germline CDR1 is SQVTM and CDR2 is ANQGSEA. V trimming: 6 bases; J trimming: 7 bases; junction bases outside the gene matches: 16. The CDR3 sequence is 15 residues long.

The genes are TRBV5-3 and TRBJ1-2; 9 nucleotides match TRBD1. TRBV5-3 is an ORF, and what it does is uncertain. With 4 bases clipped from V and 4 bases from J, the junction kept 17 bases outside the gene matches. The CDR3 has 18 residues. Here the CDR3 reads CARSGPGTGTKNRYGYTF. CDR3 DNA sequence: TGTGCCAGAAGCGGACCCGGGACAGGGACTAAAAACCGCTATGGCTACACCTTC.

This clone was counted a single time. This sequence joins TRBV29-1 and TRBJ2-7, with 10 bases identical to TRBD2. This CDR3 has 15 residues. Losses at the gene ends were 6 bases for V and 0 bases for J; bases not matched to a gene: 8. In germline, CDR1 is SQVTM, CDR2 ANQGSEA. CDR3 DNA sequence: TGCAGCGTGTCGGGACTAGCGAGGAGCTCCTACGAGCAGTACTTC. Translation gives CSVSGLARSSYEQYF.

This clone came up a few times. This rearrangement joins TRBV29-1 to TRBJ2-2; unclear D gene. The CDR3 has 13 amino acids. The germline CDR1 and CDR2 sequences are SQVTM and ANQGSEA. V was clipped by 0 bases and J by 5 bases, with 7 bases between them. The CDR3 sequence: CSVEDHLTGELFF. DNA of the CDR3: TGCAGCGTTGAAGATCACTTGACCGGGGAGCTGTTTTTT.

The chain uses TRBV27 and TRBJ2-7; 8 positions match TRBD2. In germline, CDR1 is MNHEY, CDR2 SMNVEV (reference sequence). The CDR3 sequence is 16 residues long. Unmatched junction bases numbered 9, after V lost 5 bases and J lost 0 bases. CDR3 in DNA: TGTGCCAGCAGTCCCCAAACGGGGGGGGGCTCCTACGAGCAGTACTTC. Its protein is CASSPQTGGGSYEQYF.

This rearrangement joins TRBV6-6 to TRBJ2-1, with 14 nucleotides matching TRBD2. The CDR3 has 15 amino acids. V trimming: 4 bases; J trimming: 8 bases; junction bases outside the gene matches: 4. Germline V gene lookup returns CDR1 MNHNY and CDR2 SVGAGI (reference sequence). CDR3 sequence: CASSFLTSGRDEQFF. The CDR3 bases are TGTGCCAGCAGTTTCCTGACTAGCGGGAGGGATGAGCAGTTCTTC.

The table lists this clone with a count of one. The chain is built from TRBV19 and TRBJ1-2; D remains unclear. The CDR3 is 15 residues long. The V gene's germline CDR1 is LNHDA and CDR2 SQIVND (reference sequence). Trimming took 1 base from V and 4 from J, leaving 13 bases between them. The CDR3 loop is CASSIVYGAGYGYTF. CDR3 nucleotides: TGTGCCAGTAGTATAGTTTACGGAGCCGGCTATGGCTACACCTTC.

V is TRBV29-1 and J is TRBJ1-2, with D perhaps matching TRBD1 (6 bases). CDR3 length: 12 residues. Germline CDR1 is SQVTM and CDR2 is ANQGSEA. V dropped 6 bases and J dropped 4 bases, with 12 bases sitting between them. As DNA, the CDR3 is TGCAGCGTCGGGGGGGCGAGCTATGGCTACACCTTC. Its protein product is CSVGGASYGYTF.

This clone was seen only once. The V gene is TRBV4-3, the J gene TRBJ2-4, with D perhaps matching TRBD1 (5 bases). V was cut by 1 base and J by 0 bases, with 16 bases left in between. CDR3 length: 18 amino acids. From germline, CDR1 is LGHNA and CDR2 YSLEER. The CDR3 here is CASSQGQISNVAKNIQYF. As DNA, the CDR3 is TGCGCCAGCAGCCAAGGACAGATATCAAACGTAGCCAAAAACATTCAGTACTTC.

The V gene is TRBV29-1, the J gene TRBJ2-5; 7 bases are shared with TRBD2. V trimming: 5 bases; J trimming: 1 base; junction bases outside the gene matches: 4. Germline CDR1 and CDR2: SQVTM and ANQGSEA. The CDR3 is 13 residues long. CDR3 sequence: CSVLLAGQETQYF. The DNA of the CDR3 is TGCAGCGTTCTGTTAGCGGGCCAAGAGACCCAGTACTTC. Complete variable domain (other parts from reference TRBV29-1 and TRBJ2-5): SAVISQKPSRDICQRGTSLTIQCQVDSQVTMMFWYRQQPGQSLTLIATANQGSEATYESGFVIDKFPISRPNLTFSTLTVSNMSPEDSSIYLCSVLLAGQETQYFGPGTRLLVL.

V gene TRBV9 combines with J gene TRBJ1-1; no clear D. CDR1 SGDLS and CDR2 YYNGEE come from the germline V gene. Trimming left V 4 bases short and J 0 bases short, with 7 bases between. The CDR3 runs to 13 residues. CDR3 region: CASSPRMNTEAFF. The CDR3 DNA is TGTGCCAGCAGCCCGCGCATGAACACTGAAGCTTTCTTT.

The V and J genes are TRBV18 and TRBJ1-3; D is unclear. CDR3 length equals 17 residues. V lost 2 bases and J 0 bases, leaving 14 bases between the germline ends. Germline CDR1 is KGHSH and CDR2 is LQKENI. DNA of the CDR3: TGTGCCAGCTCACCATTATCTGACACCGTCTCTGGAAACACCATATATTTT. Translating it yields CASSPLSDTVSGNTIYF.

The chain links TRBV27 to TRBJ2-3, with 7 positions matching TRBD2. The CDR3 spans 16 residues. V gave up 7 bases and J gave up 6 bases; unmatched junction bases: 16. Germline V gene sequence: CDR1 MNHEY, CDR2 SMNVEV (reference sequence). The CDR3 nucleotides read TGTGCCAGCAAAACCCCGGTCGGGGGGATTAGGGATACGCAGTATTTT. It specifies CASKTPVGGIRDTQYF.

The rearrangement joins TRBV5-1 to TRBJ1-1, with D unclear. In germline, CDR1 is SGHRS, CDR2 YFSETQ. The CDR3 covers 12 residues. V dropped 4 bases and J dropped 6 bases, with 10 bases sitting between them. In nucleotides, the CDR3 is TGCGCCAGCAGCCCCGAAAGCGCTGAAGCTTTCTTT. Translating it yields CASSPESAEAFF.

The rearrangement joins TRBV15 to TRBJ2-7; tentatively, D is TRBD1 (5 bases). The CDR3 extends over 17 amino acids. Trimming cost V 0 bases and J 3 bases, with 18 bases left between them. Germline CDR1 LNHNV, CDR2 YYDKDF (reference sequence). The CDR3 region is CATSRDQGRQVIYEQYF. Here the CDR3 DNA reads TGTGCCACCAGCAGAGATCAGGGCCGCCAGGTGATCTACGAGCAGTACTTC.

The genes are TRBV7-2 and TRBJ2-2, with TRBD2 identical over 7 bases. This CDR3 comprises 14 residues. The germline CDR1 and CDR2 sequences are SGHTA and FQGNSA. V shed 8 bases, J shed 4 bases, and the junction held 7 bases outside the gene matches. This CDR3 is CASEALAGTGELFF. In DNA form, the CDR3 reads TGTGCCAGCGAAGCATTAGCGGGCACCGGGGAGCTGTTTTTT.

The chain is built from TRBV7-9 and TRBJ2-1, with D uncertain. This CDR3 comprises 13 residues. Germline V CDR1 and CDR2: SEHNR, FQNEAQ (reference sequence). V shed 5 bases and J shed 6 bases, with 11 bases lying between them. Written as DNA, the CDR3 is TGTGCCAGCAGCGCGGTCGGAAGCAATGAGCAGTTCTTC. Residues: CASSAVGSNEQFF.

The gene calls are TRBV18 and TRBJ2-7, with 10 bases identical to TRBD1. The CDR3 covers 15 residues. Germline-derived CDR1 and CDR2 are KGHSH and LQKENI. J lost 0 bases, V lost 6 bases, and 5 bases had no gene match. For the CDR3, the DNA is TGTGCCAGCTCGCGACAGGGGGCAGGCTCCTACGAGCAGTACTTC. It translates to CASSRQGAGSYEQYF.

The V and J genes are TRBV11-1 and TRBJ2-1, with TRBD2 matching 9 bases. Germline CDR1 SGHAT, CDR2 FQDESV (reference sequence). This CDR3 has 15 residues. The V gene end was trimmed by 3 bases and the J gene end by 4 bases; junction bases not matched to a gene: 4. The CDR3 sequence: CASSFSGRRYNEQFF. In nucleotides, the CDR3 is TGTGCCAGCAGCTTCAGCGGGAGGAGGTACAATGAGCAGTTCTTC.

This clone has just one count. In DNA, the CDR3 is TGTGCCAGCAGCCGGTGGCCGGGACTAGCGAGCACAGATACGCAGTATTTT. It codes for CASSRWPGLASTDTQYF. V usage is TRBV11-2 and J usage is TRBJ2-3; the match to TRBD2 covers 10 bases. Trimming at V came to 5 bases and at J to 0 bases, leaving 8 bases not matched to a gene. In germline, CDR1 is SGHAT, CDR2 FQNNGV. This CDR3 has 17 residues.

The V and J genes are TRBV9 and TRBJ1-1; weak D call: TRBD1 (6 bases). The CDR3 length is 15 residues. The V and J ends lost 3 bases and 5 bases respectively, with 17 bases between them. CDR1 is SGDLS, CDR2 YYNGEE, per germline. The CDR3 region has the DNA TGTGCCAGCAGCGGACAACAGGGTACGAGGACTGAAGCTTTCTTT. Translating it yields CASSGQQGTRTEAFF.

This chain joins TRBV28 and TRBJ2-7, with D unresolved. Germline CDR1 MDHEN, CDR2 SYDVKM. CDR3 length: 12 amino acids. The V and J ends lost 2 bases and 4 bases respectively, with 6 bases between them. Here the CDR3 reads CASSLIRYEQYF. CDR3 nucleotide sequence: TGTGCCAGCAGTTTAATCAGATACGAGCAGTACTTC.

In nucleotides, the CDR3 is TGCGCCAGCAGCCAACCGACTAGCGGGATGGGGCAGTTCTTC. This translates into CASSQPTSGMGQFF. This chain connects TRBV4-1 to TRBJ2-1; the match to TRBD2 covers 11 bases. Germline trimming cut 2 bases from V and 12 bases from J; bases unmatched to any gene: 6. Germline loops: CDR1 MGHRA, CDR2 YSYEKL. The CDR3 spans 14 residues.

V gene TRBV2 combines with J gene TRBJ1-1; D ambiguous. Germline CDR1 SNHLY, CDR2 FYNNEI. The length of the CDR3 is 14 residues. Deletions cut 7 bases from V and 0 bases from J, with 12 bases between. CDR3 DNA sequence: TGTGCCAGCAAATTGCGACATCTGAACACTGAAGCTTTCTTT. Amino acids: CASKLRHLNTEAFF.

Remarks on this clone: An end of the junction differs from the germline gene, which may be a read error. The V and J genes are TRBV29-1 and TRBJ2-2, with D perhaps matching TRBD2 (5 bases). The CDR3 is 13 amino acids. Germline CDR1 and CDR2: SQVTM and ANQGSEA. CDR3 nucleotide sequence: TGCAGCGTCGAAGGACTTGACACCGGGGAGCTGTTTTTT. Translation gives CSVEGLDTGELFF.

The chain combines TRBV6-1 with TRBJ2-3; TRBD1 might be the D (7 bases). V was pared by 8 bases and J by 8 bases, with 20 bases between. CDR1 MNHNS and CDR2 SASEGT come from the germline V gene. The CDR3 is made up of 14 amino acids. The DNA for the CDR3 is TGTGCCAGCGGAGGGGGGCAGGGGGTAGGTACGCAGTATTTT. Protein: CASGGGQGVGTQYF.